Detailed here is one T cell receptor beta chain. The antigen is undetermined. CDR1 is ENHRY and CDR2 is SYGVKD in the germline V gene. With 5 bases clipped from V and 6 bases from J, the junction kept 2 bases outside the gene matches. This CDR3 comprises 13 residues. This sample is drawn from a study of cytomegalovirus exposure and HLA in healthy donors. Overall study results and limits: Analysis performed later showed TCR beta chains linked to HLA being more clonally expanded than equally common others. Of the V segments, some could not be distinguished, including TRBV6-2 and TRBV6-3, and were excluded. Most TCR sequences were seen very rarely across donors, but some public TCRs occurred in many.

13 Jbeta primers and 60 Vbeta primers were used for the PCR. The repertoire was sequenced with immunoSEQ multiplex PCR; TCRdb's copy has only in-frame clones and lacks some. The repertoire holds approximately 220,000 clones, with less than 85% as singletons. Sequencing was done on a sample of PBMCs. The TCR originated in a girl aged 2 to 10 in good health and CMV-seronegative. J is TRBJ2-1 and V is TRBV10-3; 9 nucleotides line up with TRBD2. In DNA form, the CDR3 reads TGTGCCATCAGTCCAGCGGGGGGCAATGAGCAGTTCTTC. Translated: CAISPAGGNEQFF.